This entry features one TCR beta chain sequence. The antigen remains undetermined. This sample is drawn from a study of CD8 T cells in Susac syndrome. The overall study: Patients with Susac syndrome were therapy-naive, taking corticosteroids, with some also receiving intravenous immunoglobulin, or taking intravenous immunoglobulin alone at the time their blood was drawn. Study-level results: Approximately 16 Susac-specific public clones were found in total CD8+ repertoires and five or six in CD8+ TEMRA repertoires.

An amount of RNA that ranged from roughly 0.5 to 1 ug was reverse transcribed with random hexamers. MiXCR, run by TCRdb on the immunoSEQ multiplex PCR reads, gives a single entry per CDR3 protein. The sample consists of about 80,000 distinct CDR3 sequences, about 96% of them appearing once. This sequence originates from a human donor with Susac syndrome. Sequenced input: CD8+ T cells from PBMCs.

The CDR3 DNA reads TGTGCCAGTAGTCCCACCGGGACTGGCTATGGCTACACCTTC. Amino acid sequence: CASSPTGTGYGYTF. This sequence joins TRBV19 and TRBJ1-2; D is possibly TRBD1 (5 bases). In germline, CDR1 is LNHDA, CDR2 SQIVND (reference sequence). The CDR3 runs 14 residues. V lost 5 bases and J lost 4, with 14 bases in between. The full variable domain, its missing parts supplied by reference TRBV19 and TRBJ1-2, is DGGITQSPKYLFRKEGQNVTLSCEQNLNHDAMYWYRQDPGQGLRLIYYSQIVNDFQKGDIAEGYSVSREKKESFPLTVTSAQKNPTAFYLCASSPTGTGYGYTFGSGTRLTVV.